This T cell receptor beta chain emerged from a study of OX40 agonist ivuxolimab in advanced cancers. Study-level information: Patients with hepatocellular carcinoma, melanoma, renal cell or head and neck cancer made up the dose-escalation patients. Broader study findings: With doses of 0.1-3.0 mg/kg, partial responders showed among the lowest clonal expansion. With doses of 0.1 to 3.0 mg/kg, CD4+ and CD8+ blood T cells had undergone clonal expansion by week 6.

With 4 bases removed from V and 4 bases from J, the gap between germline ends came to 23 bases. The germline CDR1 and CDR2 sequences are SGHTA and FQGNSA. The CDR3 covers 18 residues. Profiling relied on immunoSEQ multiplex PCR, and the TCRdb table lists in-frame clones only, not all of them. The table shows 100,000 to 130,000 clones, with 80% to 95% occurring only once. Comment on this clone: As yet, its antigen is unknown.

This chain links TRBV7-2 with TRBJ2-1, with D perhaps TRBD2 (6 bases). The clonotype comes from an adult with an advanced solid tumor such as melanoma, head and neck, liver or kidney cancer. The material was CD4+ or CD8+ T cells sorted from blood, obtained in a trial of the OX40 agonist ivuxolimab. This CDR3 reads CASSYSPPGDFVYNEQFF. The CDR3 DNA is TGTGCCAGCAGCTATTCCCCTCCTGGGGACTTCGTTTACAATGAGCAGTTCTTC.